This record covers a single TCR beta chain. The source of the sample is a study of long-term antiretroviral therapy in people with HIV. The CDR3 length is 13 residues. The V gene lost 2 bases and the J gene lost 4 bases, with 9 bases spanning the gap. CDR1 is KGHSH and CDR2 is LQKENI in the germline V gene. The libraries were made with immunoSEQ v3.0 at survey level. Sequencing was performed with immunoSEQ multiplex PCR; in TCRdb, only in-frame clones are kept and a portion is missing. The sample yields about 25,000 clones, less than 80% seen once. The chain has TRBV18 and TRBJ2-7; D remains ambiguous. Sequences were derived from unsorted PBMCs, sampled 1.1 years before starting antiretroviral therapy. The TCR was taken from a woman aged 40-49 years with HIV. Here the CDR3 reads CASSPSAPYEQYF. The CDR3 DNA follows: TGTGCCAGCTCACCATCTGCCCCGTACGAGCAGTACTTC.